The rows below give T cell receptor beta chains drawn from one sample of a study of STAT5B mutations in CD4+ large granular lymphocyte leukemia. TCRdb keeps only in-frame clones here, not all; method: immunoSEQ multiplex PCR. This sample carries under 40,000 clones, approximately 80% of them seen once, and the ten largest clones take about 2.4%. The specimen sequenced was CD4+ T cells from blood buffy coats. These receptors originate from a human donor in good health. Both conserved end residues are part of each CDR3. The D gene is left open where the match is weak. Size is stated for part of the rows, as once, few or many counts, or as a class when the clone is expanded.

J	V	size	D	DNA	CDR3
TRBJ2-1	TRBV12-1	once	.	TGTGCCAGCAGCTTTGCCCCCCGCCGACAGGGGGAATATGAGCAGTTCTTC	CASSFAPRRQGEYEQFF
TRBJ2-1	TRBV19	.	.	TGTGCCAGTAGTATAGGTGGGCGGGCCAATGAGCAGTTCTTC	CASSIGGRANEQFF
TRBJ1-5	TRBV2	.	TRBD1	TGTGCCAGCAGTGACGTTGGACAGGGAAATCAGCCCCAGCATTTT	CASSDVGQGNQPQHF
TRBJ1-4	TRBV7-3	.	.	TGTGCCAGCAGCTCCGGACAGTGGGAAAAACTGTTTTTT	CASSSGQWEKLFF
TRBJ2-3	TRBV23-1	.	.	TGCGCCAGCAGTCAATCGGCAGGAGCTAGCACAGATACGCAGTATTTT	CASSQSAGASTDTQYF
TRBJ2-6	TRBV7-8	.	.	TGTGCCAGCAGCTTAGCGCAGGACAGAAACTCTGGGGCCAACGTCCTGACTTTC	CASSLAQDRNSGANVLTF
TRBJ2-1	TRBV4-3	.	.	TGCGCCAGCAGCCCAGGAAGGGGCTCCTACAATGAGCAGTTCTTC	CASSPGRGSYNEQFF
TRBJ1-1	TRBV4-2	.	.	TGTGCCAGCAGCCAAGGTATCGAGAACACTGAAGCTTTCTTT	CASSQGIENTEAFF
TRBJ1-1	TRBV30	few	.	TGTGCCTGGAGCGGACAGAGGAAGGGAGCTTTCTTT	CAWSGQRKGAFF
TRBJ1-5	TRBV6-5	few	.	TGTGCCAGCAGTTTGAGTGCCGGCAATCAGCCCCAGCATTTT	CASSLSAGNQPQHF
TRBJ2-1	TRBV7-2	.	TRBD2	TGTGCCAGCAGCTTAAAACTAGCGGGATATAGCTCCTACAATGAGCAGTTCTTC	CASSLKLAGYSSYNEQFF
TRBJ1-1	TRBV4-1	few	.	TGCGCCAGCAGCCAAGGCGCGGCAGTCCTCACTGAAGCTTTCTTT	CASSQGAAVLTEAFF
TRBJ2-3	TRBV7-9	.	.	TGTGCCAGCAGCTTCCCCGGACAGAGACGCACAGATACGCAGTATTTT	CASSFPGQRRTDTQYF
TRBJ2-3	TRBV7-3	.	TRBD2	TGTGCCAGCAGCCCACTAGCGGGGGGCGGGACAGATACGCAGTATTTT	CASSPLAGGGTDTQYF
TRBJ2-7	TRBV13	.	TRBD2	TGTGCCAGCAGCCAACGGGGAGGGAACTACGAGCAGTACTTC	CASSQRGGNYEQYF
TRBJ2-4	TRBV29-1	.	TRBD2	TGCAGCGCTCAAGGTAGCGGGGGTGGCATTCAGTACTTC	CSAQGSGGGIQYF
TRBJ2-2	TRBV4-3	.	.	TGCGCCAGCAGTCTAACAGGGATCACCGGGGAGCTGTTTTTT	CASSLTGITGELFF
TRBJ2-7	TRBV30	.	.	TGTGCCTGGAGCAGTTTGGGCGAGCAGTACTTC	CAWSSLGEQYF
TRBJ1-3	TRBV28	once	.	TGTGCCAGCATTCAGACGTCCTCTGGAAACACCATATATTTT	CASIQTSSGNTIYF
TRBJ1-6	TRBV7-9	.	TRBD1	TGTGCCAGCAGCCCTCCGGGACAGAATAATTCACCCCTCCACTTT	CASSPPGQNNSPLHF
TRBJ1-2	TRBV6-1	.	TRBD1	TGTGCCAGTAGAGAACCGACAGGGGGGATCTATGGCTACACCTTC	CASREPTGGIYGYTF
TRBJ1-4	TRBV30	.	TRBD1	TGTGCCTGGAGTGCTGGGACAGGCTCTAATGAAAAACTGTTTTTT	CAWSAGTGSNEKLFF
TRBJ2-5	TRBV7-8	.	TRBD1	TGTGCCAGCAGCTTAGCCAGGACAGGGAGAGAGACCCAGTACTTC	CASSLARTGRETQYF
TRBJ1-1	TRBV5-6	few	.	TGTGCCAGCAGCTTGTGGTGGGTATCTAACACTGAAGCTTTCTTT	CASSLWWVSNTEAFF
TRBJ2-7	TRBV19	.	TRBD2	TGTGCCAGTAGTCCCTTGAGGGCGGGAGCAACCTACGAGCAGTACTTC	CASSPLRAGATYEQYF
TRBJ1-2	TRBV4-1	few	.	TGCGCCAGCAGCCGCCAGGACAGCCCAGGCTACACCTTC	CASSRQDSPGYTF
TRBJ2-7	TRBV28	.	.	TGTGCCAGCAGCCCACCCCTCGACAGATTTTACGAGCAGTACTTC	CASSPPLDRFYEQYF
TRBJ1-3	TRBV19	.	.	TGTGCCAGTTCTGACATCGGAAACACCATATATTTT	CASSDIGNTIYF
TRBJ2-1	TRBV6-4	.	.	TGTGCCAGCAGTGACTCTAGCCGTTCCTCCTACAATGAGCAGTTCTTC	CASSDSSRSSYNEQFF
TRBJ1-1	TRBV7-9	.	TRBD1	TGTGCCAGCAGCAATCCCGGGACAGCTGAAGCTTTCTTT	CASSNPGTAEAFF
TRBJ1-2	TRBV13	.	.	TGTGCCAGCAGCTTGACAGTTGGCTATGGCTACACCTTC	CASSLTVGYGYTF
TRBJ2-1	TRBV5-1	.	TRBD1	TGCGCCAGCAGCTTGGGAGCCGGGACAGGATTAAACAATGAGCAGTTCTTC	CASSLGAGTGLNNEQFF
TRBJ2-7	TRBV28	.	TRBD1	TGTGCCAGCATATCAGGGGGCTCGTGGGAGCAGTACTTC	CASISGGSWEQYF
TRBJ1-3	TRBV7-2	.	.	TGTGCCAGCAGCTTAGGCGGCAGGGCGGCAGGAAACACCATATATTTT	CASSLGGRAAGNTIYF
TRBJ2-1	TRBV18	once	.	TGTGCCAGCTCACCCCAGGACAGAGGAAATGAGCAGTTCTTC	CASSPQDRGNEQFF
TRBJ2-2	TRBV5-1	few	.	TGCGCCAGCAGGATATTTGGACCCCTCGAGAGCACCGGGGAGCTGTTTTTT	CASRIFGPLESTGELFF
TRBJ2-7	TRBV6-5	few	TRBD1	TGTGCCAGCAGTCAGGGACAGGGTGGGGAGCAGTACTTC	CASSQGQGGEQYF
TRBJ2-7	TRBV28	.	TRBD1	TGTGCCAGCAGTTCCGACAGGGGTATGGGCTACGAGCAGTACTTC	CASSSDRGMGYEQYF
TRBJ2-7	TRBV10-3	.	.	TGTGCCATCAGTGAGTCGCCAGGGTTGGGAATCTACGAGCAGTACTTC	CAISESPGLGIYEQYF
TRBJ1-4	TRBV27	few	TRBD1	TGTGCCAGCAGTTTACTCGGACAGGGTCGTTTAACTAATGAAAAACTGTTTTTT	CASSLLGQGRLTNEKLFF
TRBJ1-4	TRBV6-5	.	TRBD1	TGTGCCAGCAAGCAAGGGGGCGGGGGTGAAAAACTGTTTTTT	CASKQGGGGEKLFF
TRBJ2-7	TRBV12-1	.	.	TGTGCCAGCAGCTTTAGCGGGCCGTCCTACGAGCAGTACTTC	CASSFSGPSYEQYF
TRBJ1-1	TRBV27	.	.	TGTGCCAGCAGTAGGAGGGACACCCGGAACACTGAAGCTTTCTTT	CASSRRDTRNTEAFF
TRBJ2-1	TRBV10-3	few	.	TGTGCCATCAGTGAGACAGGGCGAAATGAGCAGTTCTTC	CAISETGRNEQFF
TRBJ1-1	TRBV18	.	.	TGTGCCAGCTCGTCGACAGAGAACACTGAAGCTTTCTTT	CASSSTENTEAFF
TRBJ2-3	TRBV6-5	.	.	TGTGCCAGCAGGTTTAGCGGAAGCACAGATACGCAGTATTTT	CASRFSGSTDTQYF
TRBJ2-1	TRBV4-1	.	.	TGCGCCAGCAGCCAAAAAGGTCAGAGGGAGCAGTTCTTC	CASSQKGQREQFF
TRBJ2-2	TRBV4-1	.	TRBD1	TGCGCCAGCAGCCAAGGTCCGGGACAGGGGAACACCGGGGAGCTGTTTTTT	CASSQGPGQGNTGELFF
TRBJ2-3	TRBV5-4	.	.	TGTGCCAGCAGCGCCGACCTTAGCACAGATACGCAGTATTTT	CASSADLSTDTQYF
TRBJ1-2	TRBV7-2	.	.	TGTGCCAGCAGCTTAGTAGGGCAGGGAAACTATGGCTACACCTTC	CASSLVGQGNYGYTF
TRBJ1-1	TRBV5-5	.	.	TGTGCCAGCAGCTTTATGATGAACACTGAAGCTTTCTTT	CASSFMMNTEAFF
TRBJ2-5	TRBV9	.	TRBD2	TGTGCCAGCAGCGTCGCGGCCAGCGGGGCGGAAGAGACCCAGTACTTC	CASSVAASGAEETQYF
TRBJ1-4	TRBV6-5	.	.	TGTGCCAGCAGTTACTACAGGGATAATGAAAAACTGTTTTTT	CASSYYRDNEKLFF
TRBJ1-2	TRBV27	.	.	TGTGCCAGCAGTTTCGATGCAGGGACTAACTATGGCTACACCTTC	CASSFDAGTNYGYTF